The 10 T cell receptor beta chains below were found in one sample sequenced in a study of early T cells in non-severe SARS-CoV-2 infection (dated by TCRdb to about 2021). Library creation used 5' RACE. For sequencing, a NextSeq 500 was employed. The public reads were quality trimmed at Q25 with fastp and then assembled into clones with MiXCR by TCRdb, keeping productive beta chains. Entries that share a CDR3 protein sequence are merged under the most common genes and DNA. A total of tens of thousands of distinct CDR3 sequences appear in this sample, over 5% of them only once. The top ten hold approximately 6.3% of the sample. Source material: whole blood. The receptors were sampled from an adult who was a healthcare worker with PCR-confirmed SARS-CoV-2 infection or an uninfected control (not recorded which).

This clonotype was detected ten times or more. V is TRBV2 and J is TRBJ2-1; D might be TRBD1 (6 bases). Germline V gives CDR1 SNHLY, CDR2 FYNNEI. This CDR3 spans 13 amino acids. V lost 4 bases, J lost 12 bases, and 16 bases lay in between. The CDR3 reads CASSGRDIIWQFF. CDR3 coding DNA: TGTGCCAGCAGTGGCCGGGACATCATCTGGCAGTTCTTC.

This clonotype has only a few counts. This chain joins TRBV28 and TRBJ2-1; the match to TRBD2 covers 9 bases. V dropped 5 bases and J dropped 5; count of bases not matched to a gene: 7. The CDR3 is made up of 15 amino acids. Germline lookup yields CDR1 MDHEN and CDR2 SYDVKM. The CDR3 protein is CASSPSGAGNNEQFF. The CDR3 DNA follows: TGTGCCAGCAGTCCTAGCGGGGCGGGCAACAATGAGCAGTTCTTC.

A few counts support this clonotype. The chain joins TRBV11-2 to TRBJ2-7; D unclear. Germline CDR1 is SGHAT and CDR2 is FQNNGV. Between the trimmed V and J ends, which lost 5 bases and 6 bases, there was a span of 8 bases. The CDR3 totals 11 residues. The CDR3 spells CASSQASEQYF. The CDR3 nucleotides are TGTGCCAGCAGCCAAGCCTCCGAGCAGTACTTC.

This clonotype was observed many times. The chain carries TRBV20-1 and TRBJ2-1; maybe TRBD2 (5 bases). V shed 1 base and J shed 10 bases, with 26 bases lying between them. Per the germline V gene, CDR1 is DFQATT and CDR2 is SNEGSKA (reference sequence). This CDR3 contains 17 residues. DNA for the CDR3: TGCAGTGCTAGAGGGCATGGACTTTCAGTACCTTCGGAGGAGCAGTTCTTC. It codes for CSARGHGLSVPSEEQFF.

This clonotype appeared many times. This chain links TRBV4-2 with TRBJ2-5; 14 positions agree with TRBD2. Germline V gene lookup returns CDR1 LGHNA and CDR2 YNFKEQ. V gave up 4 bases and J gave up 4 bases; unmatched junction bases: 2. The CDR3 consists of 15 residues. This chain's CDR3 is CASSPGLAGGETQYF. CDR3 DNA sequence: TGTGCCAGCAGCCCAGGACTAGCGGGAGGAGAGACCCAGTACTTC.

The chain couples TRBV2 to TRBJ2-5; D is possibly TRBD2 (5 bases). The CDR3 runs to 11 residues. CDR1 is SNHLY and CDR2 is FYNNEI in the germline V gene. The V end was cut by 4 bases, the J end by 7 bases, with 7 bases between. As DNA, the CDR3 is TGTGCCAGCAGTGCTGCGGGGACCCAGTACTTC. It translates to CASSAAGTQYF.

This clonotype occurred many times. V and J are TRBV7-9 and TRBJ2-5; no firm D call. Germline assignment: CDR1 SEHNR and CDR2 FQNEAQ (reference sequence). The CDR3 runs to 14 residues. V was shortened by 5 bases and J by 0 bases, with 10 bases between the two germline ends. CDR3 loop: CASSHGPNQETQYF. In DNA, the CDR3 is TGTGCCAGCAGCCACGGACCAAACCAAGAGACCCAGTACTTC. The full variable domain, completed using reference TRBV7-9 and TRBJ2-5, is DTGVSQNPRHKITKRGQNVTFRCDPISEHNRLYWYRQTLGQGPEFLTYFQNEAQLEKSRLLSDRFSAERPKGSFSTLEIQRTEQGDSAMYLCASSHGPNQETQYFGPGTRLLVL.

This clonotype was counted at least ten times. The chain is built from TRBV3-1 and TRBJ2-7; TRBD2 agrees at 8 bases. From germline, CDR1 is LGHDT and CDR2 YNNKEL (reference sequence). This CDR3 contains 15 residues. With V trimmed by 2 bases and J by 5 bases, 8 bases remained unmatched. The CDR3, as DNA: TGTGCCAGCAGCCAACCGGGACTAGGGACCCACGAGCAGTACTTC. Protein product: CASSQPGLGTHEQYF.

With regard to this clonotype: It may be a read error: a sequence one base away is much more abundant. This CDR3 is missing its conserved last phenylalanine or tryptophan, likely due to a read error. The chain recombines TRBV6-2 or TRBV6-3 with TRBJ1-1; D remains unclear. Trimming shortened V by 6 bases and J by 1 base, and 12 bases separated the two germline ends. The CDR3 consists of 14 residues. The germline V gene has CDR1 MNHEY and CDR2 SVGEGT. The CDR3 loop is CASRVTVKNTEAFL. CDR3 sequence (DNA): TGTGCCAGCAGGGTTACAGTAAAGAACACTGAAGCTTTCCTT.

The chain combines TRBV6-5 with TRBJ2-5; TRBD1 matches 8 bases. The CDR3 is 13 residues long. CDR1 and CDR2 from the germline V gene are MNHEY and SVGAGI. J lost 5 bases, V lost 6 bases, and 5 bases had no gene match. The CDR3 region is CASSRQGTETQYF. Here the CDR3 DNA reads TGTGCCAGCAGCCGACAGGGGACGGAGACCCAGTACTTC.